This is a list of T cell receptor beta chains from one sample in a study of shared clonotypes between healthy human individuals. This table comes from immunoSEQ multiplex PCR, and its TCRdb copy is limited to in-frame clones, with some not included. The table records fewer than 3 million clones, 85% to 95% of them present only once. The specimen was naive CD4+ T cells from PBMCs. The receptors shown here come from a man younger than 35 in good health. Some clones in this sample may be carry-over from other donors' samples. Each CDR3 is given with its conserved first and last residue. The D gene is left open where the match is weak. Clone size is stated in some rows and not others, as once, few, many or a class when expanded.

>TRBJ2-1|TRBD2|-|TRBV7-3
TGTGCCAGCAGCTTAAAGGGACTAGCGGGAGGTGAGCAGTTCTTC
CASSLKGLAGGEQFF
>TRBJ2-2|-|-|TRBV9
TGTGCCAGCAGCCCTACCGGAGGGACAGCGAACACCGGGGAGCTGTTTTTT
CASSPTGGTANTGELFF
>TRBJ2-3|TRBD2|once|TRBV4-3
TGCGCCAGCAGCCGGAGCGGGAGTCGGGCAGATACGCAGTATTTT
CASSRSGSRADTQYF
>TRBJ2-5|-|-|TRBV19
TGTGCCAGTAGTATAAGCGGTATTCGGAGGGACAGCGGGAGTGGGGAGACCCAGTACTTC
CASSISGIRRDSGSGETQYF
>TRBJ1-2|TRBD1|-|TRBV18
TGTGCCAGCTCATTGGGACAGGGGGACGGCTACACCTTC
CASSLGQGDGYTF
>TRBJ2-3|TRBD2|-|TRBV28
TGTGCCAGCAGTCCATTAGCGGGAGCCCGCACAGATACGCAGTATTTT
CASSPLAGARTDTQYF
>TRBJ2-6|-|once|TRBV7-2
TGTGCCAGCAGCTTGAACCCTGGGGCCAACGTCCTGACTTTC
CASSLNPGANVLTF
>TRBJ2-3|-|-|TRBV4-1
TGCGCCAGCAGCCAAGTTATGGATACGCAGTATTTT
CASSQVMDTQYF
>TRBJ2-5|-|-|TRBV5-4
TGTGCCAGCAGCTTGGACCGAGCAGGGAGCACCGGGGTAGAGACCCAGTACTTC
CASSLDRAGSTGVETQYF
>TRBJ1-4|TRBD1|-|TRBV6-1
TGTGCCAGTAGCGGACAGGGGGGGTGGGATGAAAAACTGTTTTTT
CASSGQGGWDEKLFF
>TRBJ1-3|TRBD1|-|TRBV5-1
TGCGCCAGCAGCCCTTCCACAGGGGTCGGAAACACCATATATTTT
CASSPSTGVGNTIYF
>TRBJ2-5|-|-|TRBV7-9
TGTGCCAGCAGCTTAGTGAGAGGGCAGCCAGAGACCCAGTACTTC
CASSLVRGQPETQYF
>TRBJ2-5|-|-|TRBV28
TGTGCCAGCAGTTTAGGTGGGGTGGAGACCCAGTACTTC
CASSLGGVETQYF
>TRBJ2-7|-|-|TRBV19
TGTGCCAGTAGTAAGGCGGGGCCCTACGAGCAGTACTTC
CASSKAGPYEQYF
>TRBJ1-1|-|-|TRBV6-5
TGTGCCAGCAGTCCCCGTCCCCCGGGGGGCGCTGAAGCTTTCTTT
CASSPRPPGGAEAFF
>TRBJ2-5|TRBD2|-|TRBV4-2
TGTGCCAGCAGCCAAGAGCTAGCGGGAGGAGAGACCCAGTACTTC
CASSQELAGGETQYF
>TRBJ2-1|TRBD2|-|TRBV11-3
TGTGCCAGCAGCTCCGTGGAGGGGCAGCGGGAGATCAATGAGCAGTTCTTC
CASSSVEGQREINEQFF
>TRBJ1-2|-|-|TRBV18
TGTGCCAGCTCACCACCTTCTCCAGCAAACTATGGCTACACCTTC
CASSPPSPANYGYTF
>TRBJ2-2|-|once|TRBV5-1
TGCGCCAGCAGCTCCGGACAGTTGGGTTCCGGGGAGCTGTTTTTT
CASSSGQLGSGELFF
>TRBJ2-1|TRBD2|-|TRBV9
TGTGCCAGCAGCGTATCAGCGGGAGGGTGGGACAATGAGCAGTTCTTC
CASSVSAGGWDNEQFF
>TRBJ2-7|-|-|TRBV20-1
TGCAGTGCTGATCAGGGCGACGAGCAGTACTTC
CSADQGDEQYF
>TRBJ1-4|-|-|TRBV5-1
TGCGCCAGCGCCCAAGGGGCTCTCGAAAAACTGTTTTTT
CASAQGALEKLFF
>TRBJ2-1|TRBD1|-|TRBV7-2
TGTGCCAGCAGCTCAACCCGTCCTGGGACAGGGAACAATGAGCAGTTCTTC
CASSSTRPGTGNNEQFF
>TRBJ1-3|-|-|TRBV27
TGTGCCAGCAGTTTAACCCCGACAGCAGGCTATGGAAACACCATATATTTT
CASSLTPTAGYGNTIYF
>TRBJ2-6|-|-|TRBV2
TGTGCCAGCACGCCCCAGGGGTTATCTGGGGCCAACGTCCTGACTTTC
CASTPQGLSGANVLTF
>TRBJ1-3|-|-|TRBV5-4
TGTGCCAGCAGCTTGGGCCACAGGAAGGGAAACACCATATATTTT
CASSLGHRKGNTIYF
>TRBJ1-4|TRBD1|-|TRBV18
TGTGCCAGCTCACCTGACAGGGGGCAAGGGAATGAAAAACTGTTTTTT
CASSPDRGQGNEKLFF
>TRBJ2-3|TRBD1|-|TRBV7-2
TGTGCCAGCAGCCCCCCCCGGGGAACAGGGGGCATCACAGATACGCAGTATTTT
CASSPPRGTGGITDTQYF
>TRBJ2-3|TRBD1|-|TRBV18
TGTGCCAGCTCACCGTACCGACAGGGGGCGGATACGCAGTATTTT
CASSPYRQGADTQYF
>TRBJ2-7|TRBD1|-|TRBV27
TGTGCCAGCAGTTTAAGACTCAGGACAGGGGTCGACGAGCAGTACTTC
CASSLRLRTGVDEQYF
>TRBJ1-2|TRBD1|-|TRBV7-2
TGTGCCAGCAGCCCCCAGTGGACAGGGCCTGGCTACACCTTC
CASSPQWTGPGYTF
>TRBJ2-2|TRBD2|-|TRBV12-5
TGTGCTAGTGGTTTCCTCAGGACTAGCGGGAGGGAAACCGGGGAGCTGTTTTTT
CASGFLRTSGRETGELFF
>TRBJ2-5|TRBD1|-|TRBV9
TGTGCCAGCAGCGCCAGGGACAGCCCCTTCCAAGAGACCCAGTACTTC
CASSARDSPFQETQYF
>TRBJ1-1|-|few|TRBV5-1
TGCGCCAGCAGCGTGGACAGACTGAACACTGAAGCTTTCTTT
CASSVDRLNTEAFF
>TRBJ1-1|-|once|TRBV5-1
TGCGCCAGCAGCTTGGAGAGGGGAAACACTGAAGCTTTCTTT
CASSLERGNTEAFF
>TRBJ2-5|-|-|TRBV27
TGTGCCAGCAGGAACCAGCTAGCGGAGACCCAGTACTTC
CASRNQLAETQYF
>TRBJ1-1|TRBD1|-|TRBV29-1
TGCAGCGTGGGAGGGACAGGGGGCAAGGCTGAAGCTTTCTTT
CSVGGTGGKAEAFF
>TRBJ2-4|-|-|TRBV6-6
TGTGCCAGCAGTTCGAAAACCACAGGGAAAATCTTTCAGTACTTC
CASSSKTTGKIFQYF
>TRBJ2-3|-|-|TRBV14
TGTGCCAGCAGCCCAGCACTGCCAGCGGCCTCCTCGCAGTATTTT
CASSPALPAASSQYF
>TRBJ2-1|-|-|TRBV7-9
TGTGCCAGCAGCTTTTCTGCCCCCCTTGGCAATGAGCAGTTCTTC
CASSFSAPLGNEQFF
>TRBJ2-1|TRBD2|-|TRBV5-1
TGCGCCAGCAGCTTGGAGGTAGCGGGAGTGAATGAGCAGTTCTTC
CASSLEVAGVNEQFF
>TRBJ2-3|TRBD1|-|TRBV5-1
TGCGCCAGCAGCTTACGGGACAGAAGCACAGATACGCAGTATTTT
CASSLRDRSTDTQYF
>TRBJ2-1|TRBD1|once|TRBV6-6
TGTGCCAGCAGTTACTCACAGGGGGAGTACAATGAGCAGTTCTTC
CASSYSQGEYNEQFF
>TRBJ2-3|TRBD2|-|TRBV6-1
TGTGCCAGCAGTCTGACTAGCGGGACCACAGATACGCAGTATTTT
CASSLTSGTTDTQYF
>TRBJ2-7|-|-|TRBV6-5
TGTGCCAGCAGTTACTCTGGGGACTTAACCTACGAGCAGTACTTC
CASSYSGDLTYEQYF
>TRBJ1-1|TRBD1|-|TRBV28
TGTGCCAGCAGTTTACGGACAGGGATTCGTACTGAAGCTTTCTTT
CASSLRTGIRTEAFF
>TRBJ1-1|TRBD1|-|TRBV7-2
TGTGCCAGCAGCTTAGAACCAGGGGGCGAAGCTTTCTTT
CASSLEPGGEAFF
>TRBJ2-3|-|-|TRBV11-3
TGTGCCTCAACCAAGGGCTATCCCACAGATACGCAGTATTTT
CASTKGYPTDTQYF
>TRBJ2-5|TRBD2|-|TRBV5-1
TGCGCCAGCAGCTTGGACGTATCGGGGGGATTGGAGACCCAGTACTTC
CASSLDVSGGLETQYF